This entry concerns a single T cell receptor (beta chain). Original analysis: Using reference gene primer amplification, nucleated cell counts were estimated. Method: immunoSEQ multiplex PCR; TCRdb's copy keeps in-frame clones and lacks some. V and J calls and clone size are given by that table; D and trimming were obtained from the DNA. The data contain tens of thousands of clones, around three quarters of them singletons. The entry originates in a study of blood T cell repertoires in COVID-19. On the study more broadly: From the United States, Italy and Spain came samples of acute and convalescent COVID-19.

CDR3 length: 17 residues. V dropped 3 bases and J dropped 5 bases, with 24 bases sitting between them. Germline CDR1 is SGHRS and CDR2 is YFSETQ. This TCR was recovered from a human donor in a cohort sampled during active COVID-19. Sequenced sample: peripheral blood. The chain carries TRBV5-1 and TRBJ2-7, with D possibly TRBD1 on 6 matching bases. The CDR3 loop reads CASSYYTSRGGTHEQYF. The CDR3, as DNA: TGCGCCAGCAGCTACTACACCTCTAGAGGGGGAACCCACGAGCAGTACTTC. Variable domain in full (rest from reference TRBV5-1 and TRBJ2-7): KAGVTQTPRYLIKTRGQQVTLSCSPISGHRSVSWYQQTPGQGLQFLFEYFSETQRNKGNFPGRFSGRQFSNSRSEMNVSTLELGDSALYLCASSYYTSRGGTHEQYFGPGTRLTVT.